A single T cell receptor beta chain is shown here with its context. Its specificity is not known. The CDR3 consists of 16 residues. V lost 4 bases to trimming and J lost 1 base, with 16 bases between them. Germline CDR1 SGHVS, CDR2 FQNEAQ. This record comes from a study of T cells in Graves' hyperthyroidism and ophthalmopathy. In the study overall: Peripheral blood was acquired at first diagnosis, ahead of any therapy whatsoever.

Study-level findings and limits: Progression to ophthalmopathy was predicted a median of roughly 6.5 months early. Also found in blood were most expanded thyroid clonotypes above 0.001.

TCR beta CDR3 region amplification was performed from RNA transcripts. The HTBI primer set served for first-round RT-PCR of the TCR CDR3. TCRdb reprocessed the multiplex PCR reads with MiXCR, giving one entry per CDR3 protein. The repertoire holds approximately 610,000 distinct CDR3 sequences, around 17% seen once, with about 18% in the top ten. The TCR sequence derives from a woman aged 18-35 years with Graves' hyperthyroidism. The source material was blood. The chain uses TRBV7-8 and TRBJ1-2, with D perhaps TRBD1 (5 bases). Here the CDR3 reads CASSSRAGNLNYGYTF. The CDR3 bases are TGTGCCAGCAGCTCGAGGGCAGGGAACCTTAACTATGGCTACACCTTC.